This is a list of T cell receptor beta chains from one sample in a study of cytomegalovirus exposure and HLA in healthy donors. Sequencing used immunoSEQ multiplex PCR; TCRdb keeps in-frame clones, though not all of them. The sample records about 150,000 clones, around 75% being singletons. Material: PBMCs. These receptors all come from a man aged 25-45 years in good health and CMV-seropositive. CDR3s include the opening cysteine and the closing phenylalanine or tryptophan. The D gene is left open where the match is weak. Clone size is shown for a subset of rows, as once, few, many or a class of expanded clone.

d_gene: TRBD2
abundance: -
j_gene: TRBJ2-1
v_gene: TRBV5-1
CDR3nt: TGCGCCAGCAGCTTGGCCTCTAGCGGGAGGGGTTACAATGAGCAGTTCTTC
CDR3aa: CASSLASSGRGYNEQFF

d_gene: TRBD1
abundance: -
j_gene: TRBJ1-2
v_gene: TRBV19
CDR3nt: TGTGCCAGTAGTAGTGGACAGGCCTATCGGAATAACTATGGCTACACCTTC
CDR3aa: CASSSGQAYRNNYGYTF

d_gene: TRBD1
abundance: -
j_gene: TRBJ1-3
v_gene: TRBV9
CDR3nt: TGTGCCAGCAGCGAACGACAGGGGTCTGGAAACACCATATATTTT
CDR3aa: CASSERQGSGNTIYF

d_gene: TRBD2
abundance: -
j_gene: TRBJ2-7
v_gene: TRBV27
CDR3nt: TGTGCCAGCAGTTTACGGGGACTAATGGTATACGAGCAGTACTTC
CDR3aa: CASSLRGLMVYEQYF

d_gene: TRBD1
abundance: -
j_gene: TRBJ2-7
v_gene: TRBV13
CDR3nt: TGTGCCAGCAGCTTAGAAAGGGGACAGCCTCCCTACGAGCAGTACTTC
CDR3aa: CASSLERGQPPYEQYF

d_gene: -
abundance: few
j_gene: TRBJ1-2
v_gene: TRBV28
CDR3nt: TGTGCCAGCAGTTTCCCCACAGGAGCTAACTATGGCTACACCTTC
CDR3aa: CASSFPTGANYGYTF

d_gene: TRBD1
abundance: -
j_gene: TRBJ1-4
v_gene: TRBV7-9
CDR3nt: TGTGCCAGCAGCTTAGACCCGGACAGGGATAATGAAAAACTGTTTTTT
CDR3aa: CASSLDPDRDNEKLFF

d_gene: -
abundance: -
j_gene: TRBJ1-5
v_gene: TRBV2
CDR3nt: TGTGCCAGCAGTCTTGGACAGTACTTTAGCAATCAGCCCCAGCATTTT
CDR3aa: CASSLGQYFSNQPQHF

d_gene: -
abundance: few
j_gene: TRBJ1-2
v_gene: TRBV28
CDR3nt: TGTGCCAGCAGTTTATCATGGGGGCCGAACTATGGCTACACCTTC
CDR3aa: CASSLSWGPNYGYTF

d_gene: TRBD2
abundance: -
j_gene: TRBJ2-5
v_gene: TRBV6-5
CDR3nt: TGTGCCAGCACGCGTAGCGGGGGGACCCAAGAGACCCAGTACTTC
CDR3aa: CASTRSGGTQETQYF

d_gene: TRBD1
abundance: -
j_gene: TRBJ1-4
v_gene: TRBV30
CDR3nt: TGTGCCTGGAGTGTAGGGGACAGGGGGAATGAAAAACTGTTTTTT
CDR3aa: CAWSVGDRGNEKLFF

d_gene: -
abundance: -
j_gene: TRBJ2-1
v_gene: TRBV28
CDR3nt: TGTGCCAGCAGGCGCAACAATGAGCAGTTCTTC
CDR3aa: CASRRNNEQFF

d_gene: -
abundance: -
j_gene: TRBJ1-2
v_gene: TRBV27
CDR3nt: TGTGCCAGCAGTTTGTCAATGGGGGGAAGTAGGTACTATGGCTACACCTTC
CDR3aa: CASSLSMGGSRYYGYTF

d_gene: TRBD1
abundance: -
j_gene: TRBJ1-5
v_gene: TRBV18
CDR3nt: TGTGCCAGCTCACGAGAATTAGGACAGGGCAATCAGCCCCAGCATTTT
CDR3aa: CASSRELGQGNQPQHF

d_gene: -
abundance: -
j_gene: TRBJ1-2
v_gene: TRBV5-4
CDR3nt: TGTGCCAGCAGCCCCCTAGGTCAGGGGCCCAACTATGGCTACACCTTC
CDR3aa: CASSPLGQGPNYGYTF

d_gene: -
abundance: -
j_gene: TRBJ1-1
v_gene: TRBV2
CDR3nt: TGTGCCAGCAGATACACAGGGTCCCGGGCTTTCTTT
CDR3aa: CASRYTGSRAFF

d_gene: -
abundance: -
j_gene: TRBJ2-3
v_gene: TRBV6-5
CDR3nt: TGTGCCAGCAGTTATTGGGGGGGGGCATCCACAGATACGCAGTATTTT
CDR3aa: CASSYWGGASTDTQYF

d_gene: TRBD1
abundance: -
j_gene: TRBJ1-2
v_gene: TRBV5-4
CDR3nt: TGTGCCAGCTTCAGACCGGGACAGGGCTTCTATGGCTACACCTTC
CDR3aa: CASFRPGQGFYGYTF

d_gene: -
abundance: -
j_gene: TRBJ1-2
v_gene: TRBV15
CDR3nt: TGTGCCACCAGCCCTGACAGACTGAACTATGGCTACACCTTC
CDR3aa: CATSPDRLNYGYTF

d_gene: -
abundance: -
j_gene: TRBJ2-7
v_gene: TRBV5-6
CDR3nt: TGTGCCAGCAGCTTGTGGAAGGGGTTCTCCTACGAGCAGTACTTC
CDR3aa: CASSLWKGFSYEQYF

d_gene: -
abundance: once
j_gene: TRBJ1-5
v_gene: TRBV30
CDR3nt: TGTGCCTGGAGTGTTGGAGTCTCAGTAAATCAGCCCCAGCATTTT
CDR3aa: CAWSVGVSVNQPQHF

d_gene: TRBD2
abundance: -
j_gene: TRBJ2-1
v_gene: TRBV2
CDR3nt: TGTGCCAGCAGCTACGGGGGGTTTAATGAGCAGTTCTTC
CDR3aa: CASSYGGFNEQFF

d_gene: -
abundance: -
j_gene: TRBJ2-7
v_gene: TRBV13
CDR3nt: TGTGCCAGCAGCTCGAGAACCTACGATTCCTACGAGCAGTACTTC
CDR3aa: CASSSRTYDSYEQYF

d_gene: -
abundance: -
j_gene: TRBJ2-7
v_gene: TRBV10-2
CDR3nt: TGCGCCAGCAGTGATCGGTCCTCGGGGATCGAGCAGTACTTC
CDR3aa: CASSDRSSGIEQYF

d_gene: -
abundance: -
j_gene: TRBJ1-5
v_gene: TRBV15
CDR3nt: TGTGCCACCAGCAGAGATAGGGCAGGGCCCTCGAATTGGAGCAATCAGCCCCAGCATTTT
CDR3aa: CATSRDRAGPSNWSNQPQHF

d_gene: -
abundance: -
j_gene: TRBJ2-7
v_gene: TRBV7-6
CDR3nt: TGTGCCAGCAGCTTGGGGGGGCCCAAGCCCCCTCACGAGCAGTACTTC
CDR3aa: CASSLGGPKPPHEQYF

d_gene: TRBD1
abundance: -
j_gene: TRBJ1-1
v_gene: TRBV4-3
CDR3nt: TGCGCCAGCAGCCAAGAAACCGGGACAGGGGCAGCTTTCTTT
CDR3aa: CASSQETGTGAAFF

d_gene: TRBD1
abundance: once
j_gene: TRBJ1-2
v_gene: TRBV7-2
CDR3nt: TGTGCCAGCAGCTTAGCCGGGCAGGGGGTTTACCACTATGGCTACACCTTC
CDR3aa: CASSLAGQGVYHYGYTF

d_gene: -
abundance: few
j_gene: TRBJ2-5
v_gene: TRBV30
CDR3nt: TGTGCCTGGAGGGGGGCAGCCGAGGGGACCCAGTACTTC
CDR3aa: CAWRGAAEGTQYF

d_gene: -
abundance: -
j_gene: TRBJ2-1
v_gene: TRBV5-1
CDR3nt: TGCGCCAGCAGCTTAGACAGTGTTGAAAGCAATGAGCAGTTCTTC
CDR3aa: CASSLDSVESNEQFF

d_gene: -
abundance: -
j_gene: TRBJ2-7
v_gene: TRBV7-9
CDR3nt: TGTGCCAGCAGCCATCCAGGGGGGTCCTACGAGCAGTACTTC
CDR3aa: CASSHPGGSYEQYF

d_gene: -
abundance: -
j_gene: TRBJ2-1
v_gene: TRBV27
CDR3nt: TGTGCCAGCAGTTTATGGGCAACTAGCATCACCACCTACAATGAGCAGTTCTTC
CDR3aa: CASSLWATSITTYNEQFF

d_gene: -
abundance: -
j_gene: TRBJ1-3
v_gene: TRBV27
CDR3nt: TGTGCCAGCAGCGGCTCAGGCGCAAGGAACACCATATATTTT
CDR3aa: CASSGSGARNTIYF

d_gene: -
abundance: few
j_gene: TRBJ1-2
v_gene: TRBV29-1
CDR3nt: TGCAGCTCAACGACGGACAGTGGCTACACCTTC
CDR3aa: CSSTTDSGYTF

d_gene: -
abundance: once
j_gene: TRBJ1-2
v_gene: TRBV19
CDR3nt: TGTGCCAGTATGCCCTCGGGGGGGGACTATGGCTACACCTTC
CDR3aa: CASMPSGGDYGYTF

d_gene: -
abundance: -
j_gene: TRBJ2-6
v_gene: TRBV19
CDR3nt: TGTGCCAGCCCGCTGGGGCCAACGGGGGCTGGGGCCAACGTCCTGACTTTC
CDR3aa: CASPLGPTGAGANVLTF

d_gene: TRBD2
abundance: -
j_gene: TRBJ2-1
v_gene: TRBV7-8
CDR3nt: TGTGCCAGCAGTAATAGCGGGGGGTCTGAGCAGTTCTTC
CDR3aa: CASSNSGGSEQFF

d_gene: -
abundance: -
j_gene: TRBJ1-1
v_gene: TRBV5-1
CDR3nt: TGCGCCAGCAGCCCCCACAGGGACGGGAACACTGAAGCTTTCTTT
CDR3aa: CASSPHRDGNTEAFF

d_gene: TRBD1
abundance: -
j_gene: TRBJ2-7
v_gene: TRBV9
CDR3nt: TGTGCCAGCAGCGCCCCCGGACAGGGCAATTCCTACGAGCAGTACTTC
CDR3aa: CASSAPGQGNSYEQYF

d_gene: -
abundance: -
j_gene: TRBJ2-3
v_gene: TRBV6-1
CDR3nt: TGTGCCAGCAGTAGTACTAGCAGTCACACAGATACGCAGTATTTT
CDR3aa: CASSSTSSHTDTQYF

d_gene: TRBD2
abundance: -
j_gene: TRBJ2-4
v_gene: TRBV19
CDR3nt: TGTGCCAGTAGTGCGGGACTAGCGAGGGCCAAACTAGCCAAAAACATTCAGTACTTC
CDR3aa: CASSAGLARAKLAKNIQYF

d_gene: -
abundance: -
j_gene: TRBJ1-6
v_gene: TRBV7-6
CDR3nt: TGTGCCAGCAGCTTAGCGGGGGGAAATAATTCACCCCTCCACTTT
CDR3aa: CASSLAGGNNSPLHF